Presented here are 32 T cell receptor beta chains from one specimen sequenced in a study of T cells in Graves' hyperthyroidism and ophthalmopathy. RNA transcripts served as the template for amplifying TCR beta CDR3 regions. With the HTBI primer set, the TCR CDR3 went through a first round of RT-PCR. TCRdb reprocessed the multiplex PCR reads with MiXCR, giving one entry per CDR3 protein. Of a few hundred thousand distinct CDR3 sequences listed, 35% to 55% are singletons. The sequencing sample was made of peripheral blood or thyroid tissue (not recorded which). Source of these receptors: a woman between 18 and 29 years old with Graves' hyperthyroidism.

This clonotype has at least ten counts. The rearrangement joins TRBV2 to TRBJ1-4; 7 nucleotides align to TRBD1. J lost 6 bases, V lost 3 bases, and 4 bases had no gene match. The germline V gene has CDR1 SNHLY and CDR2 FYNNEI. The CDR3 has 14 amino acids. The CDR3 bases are TGTGCCAGCAGTGAGCAGGGGGATCATGAAAAACTGTTTTTT. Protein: CASSEQGDHEKLFF.

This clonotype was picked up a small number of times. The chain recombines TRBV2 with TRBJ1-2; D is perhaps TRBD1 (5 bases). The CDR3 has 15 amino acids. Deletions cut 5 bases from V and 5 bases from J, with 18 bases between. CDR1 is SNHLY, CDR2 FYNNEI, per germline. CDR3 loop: CASSSPKRGRYGYTF. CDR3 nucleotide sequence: TGTGCCAGCAGTTCCCCGAAGAGGGGAAGGTATGGCTACACCTTC. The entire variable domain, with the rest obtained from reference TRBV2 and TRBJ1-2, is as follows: EPEVTQTPSHQVTQMGQEVILRCVPISNHLYFYWYRQILGQKVEFLVSFYNNEISEKSEIFDDQFSVERPDGSNFTLKIRSTKLEDSAMYFCASSSPKRGRYGYTFGSGTRLTVV.

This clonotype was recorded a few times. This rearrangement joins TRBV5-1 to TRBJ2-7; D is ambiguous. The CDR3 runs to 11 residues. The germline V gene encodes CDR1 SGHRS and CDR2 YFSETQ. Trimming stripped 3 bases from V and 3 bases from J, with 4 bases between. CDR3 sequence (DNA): TGCGCCAGCAGCTACAACTACGAGCAGTACTTC. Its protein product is CASSYNYEQYF.

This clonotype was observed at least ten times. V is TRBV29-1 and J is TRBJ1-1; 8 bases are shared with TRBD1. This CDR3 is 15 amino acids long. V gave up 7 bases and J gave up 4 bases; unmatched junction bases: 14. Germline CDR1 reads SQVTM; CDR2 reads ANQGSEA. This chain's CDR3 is CSARGAGGAGTEAFF. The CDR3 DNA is TGCAGCGCCCGGGGGGCAGGGGGCGCCGGCACTGAAGCTTTCTTT. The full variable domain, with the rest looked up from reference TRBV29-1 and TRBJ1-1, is SAVISQKPSRDICQRGTSLTIQCQVDSQVTMMFWYRQQPGQSLTLIATANQGSEATYESGFVIDKFPISRPNLTFSTLTVSNMSPEDSSIYLCSARGAGGAGTEAFFGQGTRLTVV.

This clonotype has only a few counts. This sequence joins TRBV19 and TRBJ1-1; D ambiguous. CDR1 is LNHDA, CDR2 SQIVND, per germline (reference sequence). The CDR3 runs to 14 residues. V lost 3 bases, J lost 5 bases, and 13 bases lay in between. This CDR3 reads CASSMETKTTEAFF. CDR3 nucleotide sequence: TGTGCCAGTAGTATGGAGACTAAAACTACTGAAGCTTTCTTT.

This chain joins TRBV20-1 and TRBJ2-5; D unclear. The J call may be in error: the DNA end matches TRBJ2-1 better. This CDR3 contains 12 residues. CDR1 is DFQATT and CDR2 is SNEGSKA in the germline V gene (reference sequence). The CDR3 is CSARATNNEQFF. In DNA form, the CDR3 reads TGCAGTGCTAGAGCCACCAACAATGAGCAGTTCTTC.

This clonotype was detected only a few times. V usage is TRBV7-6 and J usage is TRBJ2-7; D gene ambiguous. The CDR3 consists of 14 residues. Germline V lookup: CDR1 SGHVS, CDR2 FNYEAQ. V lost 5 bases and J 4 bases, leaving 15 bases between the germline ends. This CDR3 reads CASSHIPPRYEQYF. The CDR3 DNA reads TGTGCCAGCAGCCATATCCCACCGCGGTACGAGCAGTACTTC.

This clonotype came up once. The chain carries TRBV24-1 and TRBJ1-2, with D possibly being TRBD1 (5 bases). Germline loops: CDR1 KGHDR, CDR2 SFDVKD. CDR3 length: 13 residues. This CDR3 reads CPSDGRANNGYTF. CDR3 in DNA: TGTCCCTCCGATGGCAGGGCTAATAATGGCTACACCTTC.

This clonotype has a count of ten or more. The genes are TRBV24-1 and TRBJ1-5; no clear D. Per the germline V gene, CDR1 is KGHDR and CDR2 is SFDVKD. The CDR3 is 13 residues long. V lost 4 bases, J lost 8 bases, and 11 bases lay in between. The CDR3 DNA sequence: TGTGCCACCAGTGACCTGGGAGGGAAGCCCCAGCATTTT. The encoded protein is CATSDLGGKPQHF.

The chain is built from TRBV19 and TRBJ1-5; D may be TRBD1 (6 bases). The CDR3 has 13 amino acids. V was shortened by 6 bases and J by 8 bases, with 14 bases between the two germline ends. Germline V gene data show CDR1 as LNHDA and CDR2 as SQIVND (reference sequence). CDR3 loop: CASRGTSREPQHF. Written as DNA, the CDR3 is TGTGCCAGTAGGGGGACATCCCGCGAGCCCCAGCATTTT. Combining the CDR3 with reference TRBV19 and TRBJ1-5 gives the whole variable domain DGGITQSPKYLFRKEGQNVTLSCEQNLNHDAMYWYRQDPGQGLRLIYYSQIVNDFQKGDIAEGYSVSREKKESFPLTVTSAQKNPTAFYLCASRGTSREPQHFGDGTRLSIL.

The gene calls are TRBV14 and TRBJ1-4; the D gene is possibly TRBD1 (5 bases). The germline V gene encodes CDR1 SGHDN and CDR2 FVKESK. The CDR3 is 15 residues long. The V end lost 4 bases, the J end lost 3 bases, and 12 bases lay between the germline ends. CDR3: CASSPGDSSNEKLFF. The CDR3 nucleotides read TGTGCCAGCAGCCCTGGGGACTCTTCTAATGAAAAACTGTTTTTT.

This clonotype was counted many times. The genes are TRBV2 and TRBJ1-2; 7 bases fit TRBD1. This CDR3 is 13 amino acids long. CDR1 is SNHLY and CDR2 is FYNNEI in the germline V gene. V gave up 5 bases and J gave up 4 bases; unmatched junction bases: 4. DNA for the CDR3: TGTGCCAGCAGTCCGGACAGGAGCTATGGCTACACCTTC. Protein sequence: CASSPDRSYGYTF.

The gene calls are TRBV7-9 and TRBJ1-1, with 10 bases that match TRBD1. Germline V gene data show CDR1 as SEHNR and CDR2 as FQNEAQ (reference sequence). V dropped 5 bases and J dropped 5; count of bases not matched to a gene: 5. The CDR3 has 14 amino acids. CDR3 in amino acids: CASSSPDRGTEAFF. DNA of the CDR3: TGTGCCAGCAGCAGCCCGGACAGGGGGACTGAAGCTTTCTTT. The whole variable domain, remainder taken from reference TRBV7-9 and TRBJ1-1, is DTGVSQNPRHKITKRGQNVTFRCDPISEHNRLYWYRQTLGQGPEFLTYFQNEAQLEKSRLLSDRFSAERPKGSFSTLEIQRTEQGDSAMYLCASSSPDRGTEAFFGQGTRLTVV.

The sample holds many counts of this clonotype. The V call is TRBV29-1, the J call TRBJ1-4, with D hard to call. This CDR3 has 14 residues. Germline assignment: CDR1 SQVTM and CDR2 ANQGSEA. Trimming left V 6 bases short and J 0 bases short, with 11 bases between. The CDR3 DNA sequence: TGCAGCGTAAGGGAGGTCTCAACTAATGAAAAACTGTTTTTT. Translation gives CSVREVSTNEKLFF.

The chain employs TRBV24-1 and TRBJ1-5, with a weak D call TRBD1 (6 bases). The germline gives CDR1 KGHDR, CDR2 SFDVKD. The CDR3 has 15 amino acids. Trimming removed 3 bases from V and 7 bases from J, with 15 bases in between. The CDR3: CATSDRRQDHQPQHF. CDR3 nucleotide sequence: TGTGCCACCAGTGATCGGCGACAGGATCACCAGCCCCAGCATTTT.

CDR3 DNA sequence: TGTGCCAGCAGCGACACCGCCGGGACTAGCGGGAGAGAGCAGTACTTC. Translating gives CASSDTAGTSGREQYF. This chain links TRBV2 with TRBJ2-7; 14 bases are a match to TRBD2. The CDR3 runs 16 residues. Germline CDR1 reads SNHLY; CDR2 reads FYNNEI. Trimming removed 6 bases from V and 7 bases from J; junction bases left unmatched: 11.

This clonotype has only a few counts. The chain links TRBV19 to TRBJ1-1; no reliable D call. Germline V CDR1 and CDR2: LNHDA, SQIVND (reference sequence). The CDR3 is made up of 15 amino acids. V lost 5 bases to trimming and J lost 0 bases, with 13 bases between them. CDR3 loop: CASSRRSLMNTEAFF. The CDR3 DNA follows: TGTGCCAGTAGTCGGCGCAGCCTGATGAACACTGAAGCTTTCTTT.

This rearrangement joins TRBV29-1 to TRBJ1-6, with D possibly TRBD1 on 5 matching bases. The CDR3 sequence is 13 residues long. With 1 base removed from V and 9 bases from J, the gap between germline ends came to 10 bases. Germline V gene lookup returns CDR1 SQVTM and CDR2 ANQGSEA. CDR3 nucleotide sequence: TGCAGCGTTGAAGCAGGGACCGGTTCACCCCTCCACTTT. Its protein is CSVEAGTGSPLHF.

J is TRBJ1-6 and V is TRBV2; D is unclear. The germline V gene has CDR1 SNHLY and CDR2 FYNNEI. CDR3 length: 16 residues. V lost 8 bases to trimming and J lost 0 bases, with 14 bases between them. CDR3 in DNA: TGTGCCAGCCTTTTTCGGTTGAGCTCCTATAATTCACCCCTCCACTTT. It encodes CASLFRLSSYNSPLHF.

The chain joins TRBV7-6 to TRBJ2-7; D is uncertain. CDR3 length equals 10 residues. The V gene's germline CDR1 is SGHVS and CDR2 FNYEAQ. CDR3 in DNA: TGTGCTAGTCTCCGCTACGAGCAGTACTTC. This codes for CASLRYEQYF.

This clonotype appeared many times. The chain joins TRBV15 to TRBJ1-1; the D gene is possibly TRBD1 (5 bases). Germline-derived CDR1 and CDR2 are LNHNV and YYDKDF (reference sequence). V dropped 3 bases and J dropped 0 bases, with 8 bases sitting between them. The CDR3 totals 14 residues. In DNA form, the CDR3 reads TGTGCCACCAGCAGGGGACGGATGAACACTGAAGCTTTCTTT. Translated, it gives CATSRGRMNTEAFF.

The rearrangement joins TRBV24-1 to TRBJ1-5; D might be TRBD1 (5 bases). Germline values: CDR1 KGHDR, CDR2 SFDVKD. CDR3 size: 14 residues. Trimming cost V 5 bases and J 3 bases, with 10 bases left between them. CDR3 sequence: CATSVTGHNQPQHF. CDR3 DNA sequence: TGTGCCACCAGTGTTACCGGACACAATCAGCCCCAGCATTTT.

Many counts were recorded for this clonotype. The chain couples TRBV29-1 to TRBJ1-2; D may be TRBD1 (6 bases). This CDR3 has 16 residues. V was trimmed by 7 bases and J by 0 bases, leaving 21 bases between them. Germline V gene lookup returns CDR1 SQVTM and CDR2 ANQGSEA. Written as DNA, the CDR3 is TGCAGCGCCTCTCCGGCAGGGGAGAACTCTAACTATGGCTACACCTTC. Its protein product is CSASPAGENSNYGYTF.

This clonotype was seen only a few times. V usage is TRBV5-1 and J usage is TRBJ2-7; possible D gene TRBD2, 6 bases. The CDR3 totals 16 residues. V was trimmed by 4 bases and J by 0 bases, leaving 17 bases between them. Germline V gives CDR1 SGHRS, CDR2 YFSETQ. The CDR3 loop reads CASSQDLTSSSYEQYF. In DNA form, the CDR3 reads TGCGCCAGCAGCCAAGATCTGACTAGTAGCTCCTACGAGCAGTACTTC.

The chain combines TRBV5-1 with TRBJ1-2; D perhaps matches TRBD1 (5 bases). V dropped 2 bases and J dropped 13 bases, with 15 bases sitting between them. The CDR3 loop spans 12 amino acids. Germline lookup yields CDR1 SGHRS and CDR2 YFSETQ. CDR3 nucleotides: TGCGCCAGCAGCTTCGACAGCACGCATCTCACCTTC. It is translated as CASSFDSTHLTF.

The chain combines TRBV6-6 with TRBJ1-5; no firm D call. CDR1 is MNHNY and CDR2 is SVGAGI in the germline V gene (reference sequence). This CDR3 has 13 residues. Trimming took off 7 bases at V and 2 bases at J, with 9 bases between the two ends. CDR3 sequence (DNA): TGTGCCAGCACCTTGGCGGGCAATCAGCCCCAGCATTTT. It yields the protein CASTLAGNQPQHF.

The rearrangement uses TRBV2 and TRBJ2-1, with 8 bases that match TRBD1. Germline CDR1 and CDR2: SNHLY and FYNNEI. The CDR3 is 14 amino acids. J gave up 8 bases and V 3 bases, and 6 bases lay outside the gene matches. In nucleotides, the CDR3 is TGTGCCAGCAGTGATCTTGGACAGGGCCATGAGCAGTTCTTC. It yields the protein CASSDLGQGHEQFF.

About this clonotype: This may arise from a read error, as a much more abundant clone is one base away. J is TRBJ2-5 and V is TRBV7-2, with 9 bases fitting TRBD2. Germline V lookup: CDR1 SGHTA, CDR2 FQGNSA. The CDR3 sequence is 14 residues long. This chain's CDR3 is CASSSPGTSWTQCF. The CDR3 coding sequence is TGTGCCAGCAGCTCCCCGGGGACTAGCTGGACCCAGTGCTTC.

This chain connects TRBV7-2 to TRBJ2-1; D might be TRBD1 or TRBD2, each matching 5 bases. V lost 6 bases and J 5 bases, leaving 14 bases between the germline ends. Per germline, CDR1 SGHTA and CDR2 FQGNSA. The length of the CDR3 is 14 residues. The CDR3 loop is CASRHGTRDNEQFF. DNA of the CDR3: TGTGCCAGCAGGCATGGGACGAGAGACAATGAGCAGTTCTTC.

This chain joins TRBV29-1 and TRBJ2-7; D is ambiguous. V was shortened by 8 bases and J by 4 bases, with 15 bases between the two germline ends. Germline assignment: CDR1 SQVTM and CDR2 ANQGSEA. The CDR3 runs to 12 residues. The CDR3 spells CSSEDLEYEQYF. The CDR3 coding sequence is TGCAGCAGTGAAGACCTTGAGTACGAGCAGTACTTC.

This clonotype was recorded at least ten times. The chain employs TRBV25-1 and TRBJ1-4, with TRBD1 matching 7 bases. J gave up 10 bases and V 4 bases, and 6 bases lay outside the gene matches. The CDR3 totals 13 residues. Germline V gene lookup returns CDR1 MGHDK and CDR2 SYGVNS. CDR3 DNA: TGTGCCAGCAGTGCTGGACAGGTCGGAAAACTGTTTTTT. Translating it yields CASSAGQVGKLFF.

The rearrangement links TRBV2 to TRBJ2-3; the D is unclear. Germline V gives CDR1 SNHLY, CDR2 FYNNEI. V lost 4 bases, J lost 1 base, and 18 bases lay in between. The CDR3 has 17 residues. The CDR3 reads CASSAGSFQLGTDTQYF. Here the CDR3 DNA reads TGTGCCAGCAGTGCCGGCAGTTTTCAGTTGGGCACAGATACGCAGTATTTT.